This T cell receptor (beta chain) was observed in a study of cytomegalovirus exposure and HLA in healthy donors. Study-wide context: It was reported in a later analysis that the 120 or so validation repertoires used the same platform as the 550 to 800 first-cohort repertoires.

Study-level points and caveats: The study labeled 150 to 200 TCR beta chains cytomegalovirus-associated.

The donors were in the approximately 130-subject validation cohort, distinct from the 666-subject first cohort. As regards this clone: Its antigen is undetermined.

Generated by immunoSEQ multiplex PCR, the TCRdb table keeps only in-frame clones and is missing some. The data show about 130,000 clones, just under 90% seen once. This receptor was identified in a woman in her twenties or thirties in good health and CMV-seropositive. The source material was PBMCs.

The CDR3 region is CSVVAWRGRNEQFF. In DNA, the CDR3 is TGCAGCGTCGTAGCGTGGCGAGGTCGCAATGAGCAGTTCTTC. This sequence joins TRBV29-1 and TRBJ2-1, with D possibly being TRBD2 (5 bases). From germline, CDR1 is SQVTM and CDR2 ANQGSEA. The length of the CDR3 is 14 residues. V was shortened by 6 bases and J by 6 bases, with 18 bases between the two germline ends.